This TCR beta chain is from a study of blood T cell repertoires in COVID-19. Data came from immunoSEQ multiplex PCR; TCRdb stores just in-frame clones and leaves some out. The table includes around 150,000 clones, 65% to 85% detected once. Cohort 3 donors were reported recovered after two negative PCRs, clearance, or symptom resolution. CDR3 length: 17 amino acids. CDR1 and CDR2 (germline): SGHRS, YFSETQ. With 4 bases clipped from V and 4 bases from J, the junction kept 16 bases outside the gene matches. The source material was PBMCs or T cells enriched from blood (not recorded which). The clonotype originates from a woman aged 55-70 years who had recovered from COVID-19. The rearrangement links TRBV5-1 to TRBJ1-2, with 7 bases fitting TRBD1. CDR3 loop: CASSPGYGQVNPYGYTF. In DNA, the CDR3 is TGCGCCAGCAGCCCCGGCTACGGACAGGTTAATCCCTATGGCTACACCTTC.